This T cell receptor beta chain comes out of a study of blood T cell repertoires in COVID-19. Sequencing used immunoSEQ multiplex PCR; TCRdb keeps in-frame clones, though not all of them. The sample yields more than 150,000 clones, about four fifths seen once. The V segment lost 4 bases and the J segment 3 bases; nucleotides outside the gene matches: 11. Germline-derived CDR1 and CDR2 are WNHNN and SYGVQD (reference sequence). This CDR3 is built from 17 residues. The receptor comes from a man aged 65 to 79 who had recovered from COVID-19. Sample: peripheral blood. The chain joins TRBV10-1 to TRBJ2-1, with 8 bases that match TRBD2. The CDR3: CASSAGGPPLSYNEQFF. The DNA for the CDR3 is TGCGCCAGCAGTGCGGGAGGGCCTCCCCTCAGCTACAATGAGCAGTTCTTC.